Listed below are T cell receptor beta chains from one sample, sequenced in a study of OX40 agonist ivuxolimab in advanced cancers. Clones were read by immunoSEQ multiplex PCR, and TCRdb kept only the in-frame ones, dropping some. The profile shows 55,000 to 90,000 clones, 75% to 90% of them singletons. This specimen consisted of CD4+ or CD8+ T cells sorted from blood, obtained in a trial of the OX40 agonist ivuxolimab. The receptors shown here come from an adult with an advanced solid tumor such as melanoma, head and neck, liver or kidney cancer. Both conserved end residues are part of each CDR3. D genes are given only for firm matches. Some rows have no size entry. The others give once, few or many, or a class for an expanded clone.

TRBJ2-6 NA TRBV5-5 NA CASSLLGTVSGANVLTF TGTGCCAGCAGCCTCCTTGGGACCGTCTCTGGGGCCAACGTCCTGACTTTC
TRBJ2-2 NA TRBV7-2 NA CASSNPRGSGIGELFF TGTGCCAGCAGCAATCCCCGGGGGTCGGGCATCGGGGAGCTGTTTTTT
TRBJ1-2 NA TRBV5-6 TRBD1 CASSLGGDGYTF TGTGCCAGCAGCTTAGGGGGCGATGGCTACACCTTC
TRBJ1-2 NA TRBV6-4 NA CASSLTSDSFYGYTF TGTGCCAGCAGCCTGACTTCGGACAGCTTCTATGGCTACACCTTC
TRBJ2-5 NA TRBV19 NA CASSIEAGSKTQYF TGTGCCAGTAGTATAGAAGCAGGGTCGAAGACCCAGTACTTC
TRBJ1-2 NA TRBV15 TRBD1 CATSRDRGNYGYTF TGTGCCACCAGCAGGGACAGGGGAAACTATGGCTACACCTTC
TRBJ2-1 NA TRBV6-5 NA CASSYSRGHGNEQFF TGTGCCAGCAGTTACTCGAGAGGCCACGGCAATGAGCAGTTCTTC
TRBJ2-1 NA TRBV7-2 NA CASSLRYREYNEQFF TGTGCCAGCAGCTTAAGATACAGAGAATACAATGAGCAGTTCTTC
TRBJ2-7 NA TRBV5-4 TRBD1 CASSLGTGFHEQYF TGTGCCAGCAGCTTGGGGACAGGGTTCCACGAGCAGTACTTC
TRBJ1-5 few TRBV6-1 NA CASREYVGNQPQHF TGTGCCAGCCGTGAATACGTGGGAAATCAGCCCCAGCATTTT
TRBJ2-3 NA TRBV11-2 NA CASSPPGDTQYF TGTGCCAGCAGCCCCCCCGGAGATACGCAGTATTTT
TRBJ2-7 NA TRBV7-9 NA CASSLTGTYEQYF TGTGCCAGCAGCTTAACGGGGACTTACGAGCAGTACTTC
TRBJ2-5 few TRBV5-6 NA CASSLGGSGQETQYF TGTGCCAGCAGCTTGGGTGGGAGTGGGCAAGAGACCCAGTACTTC
TRBJ2-3 NA TRBV4-1 NA CASSQTVRGTDTQYF TGCGCCAGCAGCCAGACCGTAAGGGGCACAGATACGCAGTATTTT